The sequence of this T cell receptor beta chain was determined in a study of CD8+ T cells in alopecia areata. V gave up 4 bases and J gave up 8 bases; unmatched junction bases: 8. The CDR3 length is 14 residues. Germline loops: CDR1 SGHRS, CDR2 YFSETQ. Extraction and reverse transcription of RNA yielded cDNA as the sequencing template. Sequenced by immunoSEQ multiplex PCR; TCRdb stores in-frame clones only, minus some. The sample carries over 100,000 clones, approximately 48% recorded once. This sequence joins TRBV5-1 and TRBJ1-4, with 7 bases matching TRBD1. The source of this sequence is a human donor with alopecia areata. Source: CD8+ T cells sorted from blood, taken at week 0. The CDR3 DNA is TGCGCCAGCAGCCAACAGGGGCAAGGCGAAAAACTGTTTTTT. Protein sequence: CASSQQGQGEKLFF.